Following are 27 T cell receptor beta chains from one sample sequenced in a study of blood T cell repertoires in COVID-19. Produced via immunoSEQ multiplex PCR; TCRdb's table is partial and in-frame only. The sample records about 79,000 clones, 80% to 90% being singletons. Sequenced input: peripheral blood. These receptors all stem from a man between 65 and 80 years old with active or convalescent COVID-19.

The rearrangement links TRBV6-5 to TRBJ1-2; 10 bases are shared with TRBD1. This CDR3 comprises 13 residues. After removal of 6 bases from V and 8 bases from J, the junction contained 6 bases not matched to a gene. From germline, CDR1 is MNHEY and CDR2 SVGAGI. CDR3 region: CASRRDRGVGYTF. CDR3 DNA: TGTGCCAGCAGACGGGACAGGGGAGTAGGCTACACCTTC.

CDR3 region: CASSFNSASNYGYTF. Here the CDR3 DNA reads TGTGCCAGCAGCTTTAACAGTGCTTCTAACTATGGCTACACCTTC. The rearrangement joins TRBV7-9 to TRBJ1-2, with no clear D. This CDR3 contains 15 residues. V shed 3 bases and J shed 0 bases, with 11 bases lying between them. Per the germline V gene, CDR1 is SEHNR and CDR2 is FQNEAQ (reference sequence).

The chain links TRBV4-2 to TRBJ1-1, with no clear D. V lost 6 bases and J lost 5, with 19 bases in between. The CDR3 runs to 15 residues. CDR1 and CDR2 (germline): LGHNA, YNFKEQ. This CDR3 is CASSKGSRLGTEAFF. The CDR3 nucleotides are TGTGCCAGCAGTAAAGGGTCCCGACTAGGGACTGAAGCTTTCTTT.

This clone was detected a few times. The CDR3 loop reads CASSLTGRYEQYF. CDR3 DNA sequence: TGTGCCAGCAGCTTGACAGGGCGGTACGAGCAGTACTTC. The chain recombines TRBV5-6 with TRBJ2-7, with a possible D match to TRBD1 (6 bases). V lost 1 base to trimming and J lost 4 bases, with 9 bases between them. This CDR3 has 13 residues. Germline values: CDR1 SGHDT, CDR2 YYEEEE.

The chain couples TRBV5-1 to TRBJ1-2; D not resolved. This CDR3 is built from 15 residues. The V end was cut by 4 bases, the J end by 0 bases, with 13 bases between. The germline gives CDR1 SGHRS, CDR2 YFSETQ. This CDR3 is CASSPADPSNYGYTF. In nucleotides, the CDR3 is TGCGCCAGCAGCCCCGCAGATCCGTCTAACTATGGCTACACCTTC.

This clone occurred once. The rearrangement joins TRBV9 to TRBJ2-7, with 9 bases matching TRBD1. The germline V gene encodes CDR1 SGDLS and CDR2 YYNGEE. Trimming removed 4 bases from V and 3 bases from J; junction bases left unmatched: 5. There are 14 residues in the CDR3. CDR3 in DNA: TGTGCCAGCAGCCCCGGGACAGGGAACTACGAGCAGTACTTC. This sequence encodes CASSPGTGNYEQYF.

The chain employs TRBV15 and TRBJ2-1; D not resolved. From germline, CDR1 is LNHNV and CDR2 YYDKDF (reference sequence). CDR3 size: 16 residues. With 3 bases removed from V and 1 base from J, the gap between germline ends came to 13 bases. The CDR3 region is CATSRSPGISYNEQFF. CDR3 coding DNA: TGTGCCACCAGCAGGTCCCCGGGTATATCCTACAATGAGCAGTTCTTC. Drawing the rest from reference TRBV15 and TRBJ2-1, the complete variable domain is DAMVIQNPRYQVTQFGKPVTLSCSQTLNHNVMYWYQQKSSQAPKLLFHYYDKDFNNEADTPDNFQSRRPNTSFCFLDIRSPGLGDTAMYLCATSRSPGISYNEQFFGPGTRLTVL.

This chain uses TRBV6-5 with TRBJ2-3; 9 bases line up with TRBD2. Losses at the gene ends were 0 bases for V and 8 bases for J; bases not matched to a gene: 6. The germline V gene has CDR1 MNHEY and CDR2 SVGAGI. This CDR3 has 15 residues. CDR3 sequence reads: CASSYSGTSYGTQYF. In nucleotides, the CDR3 is TGTGCCAGCAGTTACTCTGGGACTAGCTATGGTACGCAGTATTTT.

This rearrangement joins TRBV18 to TRBJ1-4; no clear D gene. V was trimmed by 1 base and J by 8 bases, leaving 14 bases between them. Germline V CDR1 and CDR2: KGHSH, LQKENI. This CDR3 has 15 amino acids. CDR3 DNA sequence: TGTGCCAGCTCACCACGACACAGAATTTCGGAAAAACTGTTTTTT. Its translation is CASSPRHRISEKLFF.

This chain connects TRBV19 to TRBJ1-2; 8 bases fit TRBD1. The ends lost 2 bases at V and 3 bases at J; junction bases unmatched: 5. Per the germline V gene, CDR1 is LNHDA and CDR2 is SQIVND (reference sequence). CDR3 length equals 15 residues. The CDR3 bases are TGTGCCAGTAGTATACGGACAGGGAAACACTATGGCTACACCTTC. Its protein is CASSIRTGKHYGYTF.

The V and J genes are TRBV12-3 or TRBV12-4 and TRBJ1-1; possibly TRBD1 for D (6 bases). V gave up 11 bases and J gave up 3 bases, with 10 bases separating them. This CDR3 is 11 amino acids long. CDR3 sequence (DNA): TGTGCCCAACAGGGTGACACTGAAGCTTTCTTT. It codes for CAQQGDTEAFF.

The chain carries TRBV6-5 and TRBJ1-1; 9 positions match TRBD1. The CDR3 is 15 amino acids. V gave up 6 bases and J gave up 3 bases; unmatched junction bases: 8. From germline, CDR1 is MNHEY and CDR2 SVGAGI. The CDR3 protein is CASSRTGVRYTEAFF. The CDR3 nucleotides read TGTGCCAGCAGCCGGACAGGGGTTCGGTACACTGAAGCTTTCTTT.

The chain joins TRBV5-1 to TRBJ1-1; TRBD1 matches 7 bases. The germline V gene has CDR1 SGHRS and CDR2 YFSETQ. V lost 4 bases to trimming and J lost 7 bases; unmatched junction nucleotides: 7. CDR3 length equals 13 residues. CDR3 in amino acids: CASSIDRVGEAFF. The CDR3 DNA sequence: TGCGCCAGCAGCATCGACAGGGTCGGTGAAGCTTTCTTT.

This rearrangement joins TRBV28 to TRBJ1-2, with a tentative D call TRBD1 (6 bases). The CDR3 consists of 14 residues. Germline assignment: CDR1 MDHEN and CDR2 SYDVKM. V lost 3 bases, J lost 4 bases, and 12 bases lay in between. In DNA, the CDR3 is TGTGCCAGCAGTTTGCCAGGGGTCGGCTATGGCTACACCTTC. Amino acid sequence: CASSLPGVGYGYTF.

This sequence joins TRBV19 and TRBJ1-2; tentative D call: TRBD1 (5 bases). The germline V gene encodes CDR1 LNHDA and CDR2 SQIVND (reference sequence). The CDR3 is 14 amino acids. Trimming took 5 bases from V and 4 from J, leaving 14 bases between them. The CDR3 loop reads CASSWGPSPYGYTF. CDR3 nucleotides: TGTGCCAGTAGTTGGGGCCCATCCCCCTATGGCTACACCTTC. The full variable domain, its missing parts supplied by reference TRBV19 and TRBJ1-2, is DGGITQSPKYLFRKEGQNVTLSCEQNLNHDAMYWYRQDPGQGLRLIYYSQIVNDFQKGDIAEGYSVSREKKESFPLTVTSAQKNPTAFYLCASSWGPSPYGYTFGSGTRLTVV.

This chain connects TRBV15 to TRBJ2-5; D may be TRBD1 (6 bases). The CDR3 runs 15 residues. V was cut by 0 bases and J by 4 bases, with 12 bases left in between. Germline lookup yields CDR1 LNHNV and CDR2 YYDKDF (reference sequence). The CDR3 here is CATSRDAAGAETQYF. The CDR3 DNA is TGTGCCACCAGCAGAGATGCGGCAGGGGCAGAGACCCAGTACTTC.

Only one count was recorded for this clone. This sequence joins TRBV7-2 and TRBJ1-1; D might be TRBD1 (6 bases). CDR3 length equals 16 residues. Trimming removed 0 bases from V and 3 bases from J, with 14 bases in between. Germline loops: CDR1 SGHTA, CDR2 FQGNSA. CDR3: CASSLAWGQGYTEAFF. The CDR3 region has the DNA TGTGCCAGCAGCTTAGCCTGGGGGCAGGGGTACACTGAAGCTTTCTTT.

The chain couples TRBV15 to TRBJ2-7; 9 bases fit TRBD1. CDR3 length: 17 residues. V was clipped by 4 bases and J by 0 bases; unmatched bases: 10. Germline V gene lookup returns CDR1 LNHNV and CDR2 YYDKDF (reference sequence). The CDR3 bases are TGTGCCACCAGCACTGAACTTGGGACAGGGAGCTCCTACGAGCAGTACTTC. It encodes CATSTELGTGSSYEQYF.

The CDR3 here is CAWRGLAGGPGVLTF. The CDR3 DNA reads as TGTGCCTGGAGAGGACTAGCGGGAGGGCCGGGCGTCCTGACTTTC. The chain couples TRBV30 to TRBJ2-6; 15 nucleotides line up with TRBD2. Germline V gives CDR1 GTSNPN, CDR2 SVGIG (reference sequence). Trimming cost V 3 bases and J 12 bases; bases outside gene matches: 6. This CDR3 comprises 15 residues.

The chain links TRBV5-1 to TRBJ2-3; 11 positions agree with TRBD1. Trimming at V came to 2 bases and at J to 4 bases, leaving 3 bases not matched to a gene. CDR1 and CDR2 from the germline V gene are SGHRS and YFSETQ. This CDR3 is built from 15 residues. DNA for the CDR3: TGCGCCAGCAGCTTCGGACAGGGGGCATCAGATACGCAGTATTTT. It translates to CASSFGQGASDTQYF. Variable domain in full (rest from reference TRBV5-1 and TRBJ2-3): KAGVTQTPRYLIKTRGQQVTLSCSPISGHRSVSWYQQTPGQGLQFLFEYFSETQRNKGNFPGRFSGRQFSNSRSEMNVSTLELGDSALYLCASSFGQGASDTQYFGPGTRLTVL.

This rearrangement joins TRBV5-4 to TRBJ1-2; possibly TRBD1 for D (5 bases). Germline CDR1 reads SGHNT; CDR2 reads YYREEE (reference sequence). The CDR3 has 14 amino acids. Trimming shortened V by 0 bases and J by 6 bases, and 12 bases separated the two germline ends. The CDR3 DNA reads as TGTGCCAGCAGCTTGGCAGGGATCAGGGATGGCTACACCTTC. Encoded protein: CASSLAGIRDGYTF.

The rearrangement joins TRBV5-5 to TRBJ1-6, with 10 bases fitting TRBD1. Germline CDR1 and CDR2: SGHKS and YYEKEE (reference sequence). Losses at the gene ends were 2 bases for V and 7 bases for J; bases not matched to a gene: 3. The CDR3 is made up of 15 amino acids. The CDR3 DNA reads as TGTGCCAGCAGCTTTTCGGGACAGGGGAATTCACCCCTCCACTTT. Its translation: CASSFSGQGNSPLHF.

V gene TRBV7-9 combines with J gene TRBJ2-7; possibly TRBD2 for D (6 bases). With 5 bases removed from V and 0 bases from J, the gap between germline ends came to 14 bases. Germline V gene lookup returns CDR1 SEHNR and CDR2 FQNEAQ (reference sequence). The CDR3 runs 15 residues. The CDR3 loop is CASSGYIGGSYEQYF. DNA of the CDR3: TGTGCCAGCAGCGGCTACATCGGGGGCTCCTACGAGCAGTACTTC.

This sequence joins TRBV5-6 and TRBJ1-2, with D possibly being TRBD1 (6 bases). Germline values: CDR1 SGHDT, CDR2 YYEEEE. V was clipped by 3 bases and J by 3 bases, with 15 bases between them. This CDR3 has 15 residues. The DNA of the CDR3 is TGTGCCAGCAGCTCCCGCCGGACAGCACACTATGGCTACACCTTC. It is translated as CASSSRRTAHYGYTF. Full variable domain (missing parts from reference TRBV5-6 and TRBJ1-2): DAGVTQSPTHLIKTRGQQVTLRCSPKSGHDTVSWYQQALGQGPQFIFQYYEEEERQRGNFPDRFSGHQFPNYSSELNVNALLLGDSALYLCASSSRRTAHYGYTFGSGTRLTVV.

The CDR3 nucleotides read TGTGCCAGCAGTATTAGACAGGGGGCTGAAGCTTTCTTT. Protein product: CASSIRQGAEAFF. The chain carries TRBV6-5 and TRBJ1-1, with 9 bases lining up with TRBD1. CDR3 length equals 13 residues. J was trimmed by 6 bases and V by 5 bases; bases with no gene match: 4. Germline-derived CDR1 and CDR2 are MNHEY and SVGAGI.

This sequence joins TRBV25-1 and TRBJ1-4; TRBD1 might be the D (5 bases). Looked up from germline, CDR1 is MGHDK and CDR2 is SYGVNS. Trimming stripped 0 bases from V and 4 bases from J, with 9 bases between. This CDR3 comprises 15 residues. The CDR3 DNA reads as TGTGCCAGCAGTGAATATTGGCAGGGTAATGAAAAACTGTTTTTT. Amino acids: CASSEYWQGNEKLFF.

Regarding this clone: This CDR3 is also generated by other DNA sequences in the sample. The chain recombines TRBV6-5 with TRBJ2-5; tentative D call: TRBD2 (5 bases). The CDR3 runs to 13 residues. Germline values: CDR1 MNHEY, CDR2 SVGAGI. The V end lost 4 bases, the J end lost 3 bases, and 9 bases lay between the germline ends. This CDR3 is CASSWDSEETQYF. In nucleotides, the CDR3 is TGTGCCAGCAGTTGGGATAGCGAAGAGACCCAGTACTTC.